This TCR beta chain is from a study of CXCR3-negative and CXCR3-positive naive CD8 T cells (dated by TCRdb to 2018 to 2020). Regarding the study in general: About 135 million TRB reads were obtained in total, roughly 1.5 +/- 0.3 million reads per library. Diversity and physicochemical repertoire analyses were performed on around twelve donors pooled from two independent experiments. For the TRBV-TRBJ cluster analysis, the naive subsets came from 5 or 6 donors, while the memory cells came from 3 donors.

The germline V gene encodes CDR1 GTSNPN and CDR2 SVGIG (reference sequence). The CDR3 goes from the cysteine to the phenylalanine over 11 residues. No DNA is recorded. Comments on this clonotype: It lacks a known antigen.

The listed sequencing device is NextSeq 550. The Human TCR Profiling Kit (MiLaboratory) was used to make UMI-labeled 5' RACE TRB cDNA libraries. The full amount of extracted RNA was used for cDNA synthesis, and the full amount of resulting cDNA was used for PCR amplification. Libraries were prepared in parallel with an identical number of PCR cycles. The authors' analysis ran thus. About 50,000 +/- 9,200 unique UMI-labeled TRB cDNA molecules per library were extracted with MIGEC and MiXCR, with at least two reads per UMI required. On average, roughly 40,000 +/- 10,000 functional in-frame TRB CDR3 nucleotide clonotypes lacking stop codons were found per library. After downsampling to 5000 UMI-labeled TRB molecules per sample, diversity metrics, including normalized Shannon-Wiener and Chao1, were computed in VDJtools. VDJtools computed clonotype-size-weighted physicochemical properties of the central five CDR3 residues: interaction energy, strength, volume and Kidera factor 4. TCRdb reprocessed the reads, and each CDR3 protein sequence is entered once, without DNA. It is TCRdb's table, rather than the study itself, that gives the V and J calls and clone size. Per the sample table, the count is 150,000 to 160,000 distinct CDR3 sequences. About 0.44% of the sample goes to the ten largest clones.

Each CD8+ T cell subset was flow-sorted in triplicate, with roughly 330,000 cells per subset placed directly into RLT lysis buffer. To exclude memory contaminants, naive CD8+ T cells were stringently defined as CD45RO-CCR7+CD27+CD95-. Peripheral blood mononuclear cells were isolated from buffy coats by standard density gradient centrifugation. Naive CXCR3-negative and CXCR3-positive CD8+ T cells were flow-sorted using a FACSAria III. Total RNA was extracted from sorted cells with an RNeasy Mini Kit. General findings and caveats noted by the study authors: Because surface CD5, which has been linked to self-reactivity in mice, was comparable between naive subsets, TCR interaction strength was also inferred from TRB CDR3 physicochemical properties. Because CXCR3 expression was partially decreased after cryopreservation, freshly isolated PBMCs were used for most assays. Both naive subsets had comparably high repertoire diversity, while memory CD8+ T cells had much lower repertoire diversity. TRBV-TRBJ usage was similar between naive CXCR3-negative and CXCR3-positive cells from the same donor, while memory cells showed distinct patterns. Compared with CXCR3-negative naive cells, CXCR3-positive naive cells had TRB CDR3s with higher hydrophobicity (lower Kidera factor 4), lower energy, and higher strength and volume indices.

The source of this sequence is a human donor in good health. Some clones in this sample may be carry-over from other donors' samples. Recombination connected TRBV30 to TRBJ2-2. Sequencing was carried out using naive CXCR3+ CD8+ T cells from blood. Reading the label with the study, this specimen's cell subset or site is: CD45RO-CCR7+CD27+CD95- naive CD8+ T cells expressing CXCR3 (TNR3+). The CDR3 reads CAWSVSGELFF.